This T cell receptor (beta chain) was recorded in a study of T cell responses to AZD1222 COVID-19 vaccine. The protocol was immunoSEQ multiplex PCR, while the TCRdb copy is restricted to in-frame clones and leaves out a portion. The sample carries some 150,000 clones, around 88% recorded once. This clone was counted between two and nine times. Antigen unknown. Germline values: CDR1 LGHNA, CDR2 YSLEER. V lost 3 bases to trimming and J lost 3 bases, with 15 bases between them. CDR3 length equals 16 residues. Whole-study results and caveats: Among those given AZD1222, only six or seven were seropositive at baseline.

This receptor was obtained from an adult in good health. J is TRBJ1-3 and V is TRBV4-3; D is possibly TRBD1 (5 bases). The sequencing used peripheral blood, collected on day 0 of MenACWY control vaccination. The CDR3 nucleotides are TGCGCCAGCAGCCACTCTGCCGGGGGAGGTGGAAACACCATATATTTT. Translating it yields CASSHSAGGGGNTIYF.